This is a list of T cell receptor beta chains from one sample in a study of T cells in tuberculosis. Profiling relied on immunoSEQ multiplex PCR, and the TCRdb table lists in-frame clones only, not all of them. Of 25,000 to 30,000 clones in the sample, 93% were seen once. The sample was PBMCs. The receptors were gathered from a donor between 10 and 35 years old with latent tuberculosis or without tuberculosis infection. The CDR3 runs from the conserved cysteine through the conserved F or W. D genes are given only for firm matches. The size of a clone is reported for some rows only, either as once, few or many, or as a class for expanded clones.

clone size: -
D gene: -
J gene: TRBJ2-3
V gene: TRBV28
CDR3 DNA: TGTGCCAGCAAACGACAGGTCAGCACAGATACGCAGTATTTT
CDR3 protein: CASKRQVSTDTQYF

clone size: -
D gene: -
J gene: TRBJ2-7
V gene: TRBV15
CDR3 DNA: TGTGCCACCAGCAGATCGGTGGATTTTCGACGGGACGAGCAGTACTTC
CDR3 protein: CATSRSVDFRRDEQYF

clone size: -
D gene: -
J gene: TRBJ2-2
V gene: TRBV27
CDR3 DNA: TGTGCCAGCAGTTTAGTAGTAACTGGCACCGGGGAGCTGTTTTTT
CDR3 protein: CASSLVVTGTGELFF

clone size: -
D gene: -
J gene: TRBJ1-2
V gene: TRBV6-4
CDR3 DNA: TGTGCCAGCAGCGCGGGGGGGGTGAGCTACACCTTC
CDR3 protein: CASSAGGVSYTF

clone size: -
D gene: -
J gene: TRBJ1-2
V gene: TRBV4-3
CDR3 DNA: TGCGCCAGCAGCCAAGAACGGGTGGGCTATGGCTACACCTTC
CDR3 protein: CASSQERVGYGYTF

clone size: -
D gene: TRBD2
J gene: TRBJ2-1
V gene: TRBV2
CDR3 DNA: TGTGCCACACTAGAGCGGGGGGAACATAAGGATGAGCAGTTCTTC
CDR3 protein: CATLERGEHKDEQFF

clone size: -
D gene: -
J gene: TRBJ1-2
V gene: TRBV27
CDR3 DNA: TGTGCCAGCAGTTTATCGACAGGATTGCCTTTTTACTACACCTTC
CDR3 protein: CASSLSTGLPFYYTF

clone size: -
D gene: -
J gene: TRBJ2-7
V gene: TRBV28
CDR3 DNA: TGTGCCAGCATCCCGTCACAGGGCTACGAGCAGTACTTC
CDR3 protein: CASIPSQGYEQYF

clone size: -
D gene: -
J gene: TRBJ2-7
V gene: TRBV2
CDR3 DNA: TGTGCCAGCAGTGAAAAGGGCAGGGGCTACGAGCAGTACTTC
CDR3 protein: CASSEKGRGYEQYF

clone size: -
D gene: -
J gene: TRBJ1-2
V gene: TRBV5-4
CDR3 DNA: TGTGCCAGCAGCTTGGAGCCAGGTTCCCTCTATGGCTACACCTTC
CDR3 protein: CASSLEPGSLYGYTF

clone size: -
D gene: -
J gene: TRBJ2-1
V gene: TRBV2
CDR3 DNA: TGTGCCAGCAGTGAGACTCGAGACAATGAGCAGTTCTTC
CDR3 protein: CASSETRDNEQFF

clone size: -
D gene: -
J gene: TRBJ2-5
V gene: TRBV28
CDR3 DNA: TGTGCCAGCAGTTTAAGGCAGGGGAGAGGAGAGACCCAGTACTTC
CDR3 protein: CASSLRQGRGETQYF

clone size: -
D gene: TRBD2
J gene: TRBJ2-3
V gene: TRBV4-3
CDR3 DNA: TGCGCCAGCAGCCAAGGAGTAGCGGGGGGGAGAAGCACAGATACGCAGTATTTT
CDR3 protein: CASSQGVAGGRSTDTQYF

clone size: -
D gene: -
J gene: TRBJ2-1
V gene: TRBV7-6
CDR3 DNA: TGTGCCAGCGCCAGGGGCGCATCCATATACAATGAGCAGTTCTTC
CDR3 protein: CASARGASIYNEQFF

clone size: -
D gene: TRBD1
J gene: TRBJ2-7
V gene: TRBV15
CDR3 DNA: TGTGCCACCAGCGAAGGGACAGGGGTCTCCTACGAGCAGTACTTC
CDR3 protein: CATSEGTGVSYEQYF

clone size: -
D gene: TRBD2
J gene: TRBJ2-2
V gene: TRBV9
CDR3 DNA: TGTGCCAGCAGCCTTCCTTCGGGGGGTTACACCGGGGAGCTGTTTTTT
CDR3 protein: CASSLPSGGYTGELFF

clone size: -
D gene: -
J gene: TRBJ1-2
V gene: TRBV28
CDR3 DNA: TGTGCCAGCCATATCAGGGGTAGTGGCTATGGCTACACCTTC
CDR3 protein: CASHIRGSGYGYTF

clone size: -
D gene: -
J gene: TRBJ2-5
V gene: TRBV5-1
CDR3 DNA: TGCGCCAGCAGCTTGGTTATCGACGGGGAGACCCAGTACTTC
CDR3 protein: CASSLVIDGETQYF

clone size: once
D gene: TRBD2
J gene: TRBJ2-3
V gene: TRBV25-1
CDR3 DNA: TGTGCCAGCAGTGAATCCAAGCGGGAGGGTATAGATACGCAGTATTTT
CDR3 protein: CASSESKREGIDTQYF

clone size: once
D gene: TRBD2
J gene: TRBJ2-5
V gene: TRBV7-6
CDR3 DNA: TGTGCCAGCAGCTTAGCGCCTAGCGGGGCTCAAGAGACCCAGTACTTC
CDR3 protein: CASSLAPSGAQETQYF

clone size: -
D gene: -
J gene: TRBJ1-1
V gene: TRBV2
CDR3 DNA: TGTGCCAGCAGTGAGGAAGCGGGCACTGAAGCTTTCTTT
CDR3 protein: CASSEEAGTEAFF

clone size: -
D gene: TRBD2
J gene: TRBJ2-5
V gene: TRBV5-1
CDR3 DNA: TGCGCCAGCAGCCCCGCTAGCGGGAGGGCCGAGAAGACCCAGTACTTC
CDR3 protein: CASSPASGRAEKTQYF

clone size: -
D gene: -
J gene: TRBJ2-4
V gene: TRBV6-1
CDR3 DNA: TGTGCCAGCAGTATGACCACAGGGAGCATTCAGTACTTC
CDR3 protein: CASSMTTGSIQYF

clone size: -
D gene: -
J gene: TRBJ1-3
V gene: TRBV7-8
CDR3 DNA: TGTGCCAGCAGCTTTCAGGGAAGGTCTGGAAACACCATATATTTT
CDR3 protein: CASSFQGRSGNTIYF

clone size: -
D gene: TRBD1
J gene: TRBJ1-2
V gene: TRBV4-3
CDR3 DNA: TGCGCCAGCAGCCAAGATGCCGGACAGGGGGCCTATGGCTACACCTTC
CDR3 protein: CASSQDAGQGAYGYTF

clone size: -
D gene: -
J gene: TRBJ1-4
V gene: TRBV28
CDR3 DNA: TGTGCCATCGCCCGGACAGCAACTAATGAAAAACTGTTTTTT
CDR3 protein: CAIARTATNEKLFF

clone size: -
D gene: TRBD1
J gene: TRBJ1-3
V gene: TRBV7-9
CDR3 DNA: TGTGCCAGCAGCCAACCCCGGACAGGCTCTGGAAACACCATATATTTT
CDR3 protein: CASSQPRTGSGNTIYF

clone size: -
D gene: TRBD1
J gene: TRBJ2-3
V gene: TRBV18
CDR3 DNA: TGTGCCAGCTCACCAGCGACAGGGTTCCGAGATACGCAGTATTTT
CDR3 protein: CASSPATGFRDTQYF

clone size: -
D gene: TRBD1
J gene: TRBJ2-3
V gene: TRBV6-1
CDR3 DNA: TGTGCCATACGGGACAGGCAGGGTCTAGATACGCAGTATTTT
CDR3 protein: CAIRDRQGLDTQYF

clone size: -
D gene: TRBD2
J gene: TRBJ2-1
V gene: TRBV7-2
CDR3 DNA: TGTGCCAGCAGCCGATCCCCGGGACTAGATAATGAGCAGTTCTTC
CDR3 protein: CASSRSPGLDNEQFF

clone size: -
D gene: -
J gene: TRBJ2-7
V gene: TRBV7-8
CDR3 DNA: TGTGCCAGCAGCTTAAGGGGCTACGAGCAGTACTTC
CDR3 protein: CASSLRGYEQYF

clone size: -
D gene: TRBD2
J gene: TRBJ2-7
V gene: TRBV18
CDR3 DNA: TGTGCCAGCTCCCCCAGCGGGAACTCCTACGAGCAGTACTTC
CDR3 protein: CASSPSGNSYEQYF

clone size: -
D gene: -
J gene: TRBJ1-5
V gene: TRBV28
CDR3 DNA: TGTGCCAGCAGTTTATCAGGGGCGAAGCCCCAGCATTTT
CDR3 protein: CASSLSGAKPQHF

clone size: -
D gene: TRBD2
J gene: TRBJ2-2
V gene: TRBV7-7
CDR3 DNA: TGTGCCAGCAGCCTCGGACTAGGGGACACCGGGGAGCTGTTTTTT
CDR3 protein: CASSLGLGDTGELFF

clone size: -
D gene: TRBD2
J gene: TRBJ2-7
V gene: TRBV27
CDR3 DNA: TGTGCCAGCAGTCATGCTAGCGGGACAGCCTACGAGCAGTACTTC
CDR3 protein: CASSHASGTAYEQYF

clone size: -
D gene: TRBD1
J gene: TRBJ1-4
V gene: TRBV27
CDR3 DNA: TGTGCCAGCAGTTTAAACCCGGGACAGGGAGGGACTAATGAAAAACTGTTTTTT
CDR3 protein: CASSLNPGQGGTNEKLFF

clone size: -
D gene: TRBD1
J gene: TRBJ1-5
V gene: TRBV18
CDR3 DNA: TGTGCCAGCTCGCCCGGGACAGGTTCGAATCAGCCCCAGCATTTT
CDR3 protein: CASSPGTGSNQPQHF

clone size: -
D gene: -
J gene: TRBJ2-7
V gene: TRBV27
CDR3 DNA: TGTGCCAGCAGCCCTCTCCCGACAGGTTTATACGAGCAGTACTTC
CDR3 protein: CASSPLPTGLYEQYF

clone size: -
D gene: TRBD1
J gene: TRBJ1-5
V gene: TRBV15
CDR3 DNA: TGTGCCACCAGCAGAGATGGGACAGGGGGAGGCAATCAGCCCCAGCATTTT
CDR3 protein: CATSRDGTGGGNQPQHF

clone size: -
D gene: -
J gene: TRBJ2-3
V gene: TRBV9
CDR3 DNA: TGTGCCAGCAGCGTCGGGCGGGGGCCATACACAGATACGCAGTATTTT
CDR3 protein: CASSVGRGPYTDTQYF

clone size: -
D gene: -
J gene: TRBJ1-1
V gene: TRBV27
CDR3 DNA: TGTGCCAGCAGGAACGGGAACACTGAAGCTTTCTTT
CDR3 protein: CASRNGNTEAFF

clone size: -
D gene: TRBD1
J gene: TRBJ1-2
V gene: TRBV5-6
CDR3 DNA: TGTGCCAGCAGCTCGGGACAGGCCTTTTATGGCTACACCTTC
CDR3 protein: CASSSGQAFYGYTF

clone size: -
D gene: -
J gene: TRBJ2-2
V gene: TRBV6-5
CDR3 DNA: TGTGCCAGCAGCCCCACTGGTGGGGCCACCGGGGAGCTGTTTTTT
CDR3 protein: CASSPTGGATGELFF

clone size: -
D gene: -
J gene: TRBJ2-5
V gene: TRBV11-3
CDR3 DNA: TGTGCCAGCAGCTTGGCAGGGCGGGAGACCCAGTACTTC
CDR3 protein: CASSLAGRETQYF

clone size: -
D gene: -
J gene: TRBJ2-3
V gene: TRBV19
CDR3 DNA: TGTGCCAGTAGTATCCAATCCACAGATACGCAGTATTTT
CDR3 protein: CASSIQSTDTQYF

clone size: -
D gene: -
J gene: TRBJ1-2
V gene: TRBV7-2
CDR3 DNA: TGTGCCAGCAGCTTAAGGTCGGCTTCGTACTCCCAGGATGGCTACACCTTC
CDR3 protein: CASSLRSASYSQDGYTF

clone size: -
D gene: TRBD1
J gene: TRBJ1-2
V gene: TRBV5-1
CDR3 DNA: TGCGCCAGCGGACCGCAGGGGGCAGATGGCTACACCTTC
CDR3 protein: CASGPQGADGYTF

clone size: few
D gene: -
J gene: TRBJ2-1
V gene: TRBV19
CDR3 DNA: TGTGCCGTCCAACCCGCCCCGGAGACGAGTGAGCAGTTCTTC
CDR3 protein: CAVQPAPETSEQFF

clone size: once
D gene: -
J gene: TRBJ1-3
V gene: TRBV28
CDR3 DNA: TGTGCCAGCAGTCCTGGGACAGGAAACACCATATATTTT
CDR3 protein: CASSPGTGNTIYF

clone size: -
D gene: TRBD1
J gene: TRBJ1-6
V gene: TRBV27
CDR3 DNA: TGTGCCAGCAGTTTATTGGGACAGGGAGCACCCCTCCACTTT
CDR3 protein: CASSLLGQGAPLHF

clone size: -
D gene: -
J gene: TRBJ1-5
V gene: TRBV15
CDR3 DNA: TGTGCCACCAGCAGAGATGGGGGGAATAGCAATCAGCCCCAGCATTTT
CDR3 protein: CATSRDGGNSNQPQHF

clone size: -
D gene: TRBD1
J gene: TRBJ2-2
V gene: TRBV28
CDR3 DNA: TGTGCCAGCAGTGACAGGGATACCACCGGGGAGCTGTTTTTT
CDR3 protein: CASSDRDTTGELFF

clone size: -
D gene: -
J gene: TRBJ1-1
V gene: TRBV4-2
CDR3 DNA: TGTGCCAGCAGCCAAGAAGACATTAACACTGAAGCTTTCTTT
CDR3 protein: CASSQEDINTEAFF

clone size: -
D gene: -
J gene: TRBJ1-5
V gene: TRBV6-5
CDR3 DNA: TGTGCCAGCAGTTACGGGGGGGCTCAGCCCCAGCATTTT
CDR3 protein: CASSYGGAQPQHF